One sample yielded the 32 T cell receptor beta chains listed below, sequenced in a study of T-cell reconstitution after alpha-beta-depleted transplantation in children. Researchers prepared the TCRbeta library using unique molecular identifiers, the study reports. Via MiXCR, TCRdb re-called the PCR reads, giving one row per CDR3 protein. Here the sample spans almost 500,000 distinct CDR3 sequences, approximately 12% being singletons. This specimen consisted of PBMCs from the stem cell graft donor, obtained from the stem cell graft. Receptors originate from a human donor who donated a stem cell graft to a child with combined immunodeficiency.

There are many counts of this clonotype. The rearrangement links TRBV12-3 or TRBV12-4 to TRBJ2-2; unclear D gene. This CDR3 spans 15 amino acids. Trimming took 4 bases from V and 4 from J, leaving 13 bases between them. Here the CDR3 DNA reads TGTGCCAGCAGTTACCATATATCGGGCACCGGGGAGCTGTTTTTT. Its protein product is CASSYHISGTGELFF.

This clonotype was seen a handful of times. V is TRBV5-1 and J is TRBJ2-3; no definite D call. Germline V lookup: CDR1 SGHRS, CDR2 YFSETQ. The CDR3 is 15 residues long. Trimming shortened V by 4 bases and J by 3 bases, and 15 bases separated the two germline ends. CDR3 sequence (DNA): TGCGCCAGCAGCGCCACCCGGGTCCCGACAGATACGCAGTATTTT. Translation: CASSATRVPTDTQYF.

This clonotype was seen only a few times. V and J are TRBV12-3 or TRBV12-4 and TRBJ2-2, with 8 bases identical to TRBD2. J lost 5 bases, V lost 6 bases, and 14 bases had no gene match. The CDR3 runs 17 residues. This chain's CDR3 is CASSSILSGGGTGELFF. The DNA for the CDR3 is TGTGCCAGCAGCTCCATCCTAAGCGGGGGCGGTACCGGGGAGCTGTTTTTT.

This clonotype was seen repeatedly, ten times or more. This rearrangement joins TRBV24-1 to TRBJ1-4; TRBD1 is a possible D gene (5 bases). CDR1 is KGHDR and CDR2 is SFDVKD in the germline V gene. Trimming cost V 9 bases and J 7 bases, with 17 bases left between them. The CDR3 contains 14 residues. CDR3 nucleotide sequence: TGTGCCACCTGGGACCGGGCGGATACTGAAAAACTGTTTTTT. Protein: CATWDRADTEKLFF.

This clonotype has a count of ten or more. The chain recombines TRBV12-3 or TRBV12-4 with TRBJ2-3; the D is unclear. The CDR3 has 12 amino acids. Trimming left V 3 bases short and J 6 bases short, with 7 bases between. The CDR3 reads CASSFTGDTQYF. Here the CDR3 DNA reads TGTGCCAGCAGTTTCACTGGGGATACGCAGTATTTT.

Many counts were recorded for this clonotype. V and J are TRBV5-1 and TRBJ2-3; TRBD2 matches at 12 bases. Trimming took 1 base from V and 2 from J; bases not matched to a gene: 2. Germline V gene data show CDR1 as SGHRS and CDR2 as YFSETQ. The CDR3 runs 16 residues. CDR3 protein: CASSLTSGGYTDTQYF. In nucleotides, the CDR3 is TGCGCCAGCAGCTTGACTAGCGGGGGGTACACAGATACGCAGTATTTT.

A few counts support this clonotype. The rearrangement joins TRBV7-2 to TRBJ2-1; D uncertain. Trimming took off 5 bases at V and 4 bases at J, with 18 bases between the two ends. Germline CDR1 is SGHTA and CDR2 is FQGNSA. CDR3 length: 16 residues. The CDR3 region is CASSAIRAARYNEQFF. For the CDR3, the DNA is TGTGCCAGCAGCGCAATCCGGGCCGCGAGGTACAATGAGCAGTTCTTC.

This clonotype has only a few counts. The chain links TRBV12-3 or TRBV12-4 to TRBJ2-3; 8 nucleotides agree with TRBD1. The length of the CDR3 is 16 residues. V trimming: 5 bases; J trimming: 9 bases; junction bases outside the gene matches: 16. Here the CDR3 reads CASSPSGRTGIGTQYF. Written as DNA, the CDR3 is TGTGCCAGCAGTCCTAGTGGTAGGACAGGGATCGGGACGCAGTATTTT.

This clonotype was picked up a small number of times. V usage is TRBV5-1 and J usage is TRBJ2-7; D not resolved. Germline CDR1 reads SGHRS; CDR2 reads YFSETQ. The ends were cut back, 7 bases at V and 2 bases at J, with 16 bases in the middle. The length of the CDR3 is 14 residues. This chain's CDR3 is CASSLRAPTYEQYF. The CDR3 nucleotides are TGCGCCAGCTCTCTCCGGGCCCCAACCTACGAGCAGTACTTC.

This clonotype has just a few counts. The CDR3 spells CASSLGQAKYF. The CDR3 coding sequence is TGTGCCAGCAGTCTCGGACAGGCAAAATATTTT. The chain combines TRBV12-3 or TRBV12-4 with TRBJ1-3; 7 bases fit TRBD1. CDR3 length: 11 residues. With 5 bases clipped from V and 15 bases from J, the junction kept 7 bases outside the gene matches.

This clonotype was recorded many times. V usage is TRBV9 and J usage is TRBJ2-3, with D unclear. The CDR3 is 12 residues long. V gave up 4 bases and J gave up 1 base, with 4 bases separating them. Looked up from germline, CDR1 is SGDLS and CDR2 is YYNGEE. The chain's CDR3 is CASSTRTDTQYF. The DNA of the CDR3 is TGTGCCAGCAGCACTCGCACAGATACGCAGTATTTT.

This clonotype was seen ten or more times. The chain couples TRBV18 to TRBJ2-7; D remains ambiguous. Per the germline V gene, CDR1 is KGHSH and CDR2 is LQKENI. Trimming left V 2 bases short and J 0 bases short, with 11 bases between. CDR3 length: 15 residues. Written as DNA, the CDR3 is TGTGCCAGCTCACCAGCTTTACATGCCTCCTACGAGCAGTACTTC. Residues: CASSPALHASYEQYF.

This clonotype was picked up many times. V usage is TRBV6-1 and J usage is TRBJ2-3; TRBD1 aligns across 7 bases. This CDR3 spans 15 amino acids. Germline V gene lookup returns CDR1 MNHNS and CDR2 SASEGT. After removal of 5 bases from V and 6 bases from J, the junction contained 11 bases not matched to a gene. DNA for the CDR3: TGTGCCAGCAGTCAGGGACAGAGGAGCATCGATACGCAGTATTTT. Its protein product is CASSQGQRSIDTQYF.

This clonotype has a count of ten or more. The chain combines TRBV3-1 with TRBJ2-5; tentative D call: TRBD2 (5 bases). The CDR3 covers 14 residues. V was pared by 1 base and J by 5 bases, with 11 bases between. Germline assignment: CDR1 LGHDT and CDR2 YNNKEL (reference sequence). The CDR3: CASSQGGSRETQYF. Written as DNA, the CDR3 is TGTGCCAGCAGCCAAGGAGGGAGTAGGGAGACCCAGTACTTC.

This clonotype was picked up a small number of times. This sequence joins TRBV18 and TRBJ1-1, with D hard to call. The V end lost 5 bases, the J end lost 1 base, and 11 bases lay between the germline ends. Germline CDR1 and CDR2: KGHSH and LQKENI. The CDR3 consists of 14 residues. CDR3 bases: TGTGCCAGCTCATCCAACCTCGGGAACACTGAAGCTTTCTTT. Its protein product is CASSSNLGNTEAFF.

The chain recombines TRBV7-3 with TRBJ2-2, with 12 bases matching TRBD2. CDR1 SGHTA and CDR2 FQGTGA come from the germline V gene. The CDR3 is made up of 16 amino acids. Trimming cost V 5 bases and J 2 bases; bases outside gene matches: 3. CDR3: CASSPTSGGNTGELFF. The CDR3 DNA reads TGTGCCAGCAGCCCGACTAGCGGGGGTAACACCGGGGAGCTGTTTTTT.

A few counts support this clonotype. The rearrangement joins TRBV4-3 to TRBJ2-6; D may correspond to TRBD1 or TRBD2 (5 bases each). Per germline, CDR1 LGHNA and CDR2 YSLEER. The CDR3 is made up of 16 amino acids. With 3 bases removed from V and 11 bases from J, the gap between germline ends came to 20 bases. CDR3 sequence (DNA): TGCGCCAGCAGCCATATTACTAGAGGGGATGGTTACGTCCTGACTTTC. Translating it yields CASSHITRGDGYVLTF.

The chain employs TRBV12-3 or TRBV12-4 and TRBJ2-4, with 10 bases aligning to TRBD2. V dropped 7 bases and J dropped 2; count of bases not matched to a gene: 5. The CDR3 spans 15 residues. CDR3: CASKISGRTKNIQYF. The CDR3 bases are TGTGCCAGCAAAATTAGCGGGAGGACCAAAAACATTCAGTACTTC.

As regards this clonotype: The junction differs from germline at one of its ends, possibly a read error. V is TRBV4-1 and J is TRBJ2-1; possibly TRBD2 for D (6 bases). Per germline, CDR1 MGHRA and CDR2 YSYEKL. The CDR3 sequence is 16 residues long. This CDR3 is CSSSRRTTGTYNEQFF. The CDR3 DNA is TGCTCCAGCAGCCGTCGGACTACAGGAACCTACAATGAGCAGTTCTTC.

The chain uses TRBV5-1 and TRBJ2-3, with 13 positions matching TRBD2. The V gene's germline CDR1 is SGHRS and CDR2 YFSETQ. The ends lost 4 bases at V and 2 bases at J; junction bases unmatched: 4. CDR3 length: 16 amino acids. As DNA, the CDR3 is TGCGCCAGCAGCAGGGGACTAGCGGGACACACAGATACGCAGTATTTT. Its translation: CASSRGLAGHTDTQYF.

The genes are TRBV4-3 and TRBJ2-1, with D possibly TRBD2 on 7 matching bases. V shed 1 base and J shed 7 bases, with 14 bases lying between them. Germline CDR1 reads LGHNA; CDR2 reads YSLEER. CDR3 size: 15 residues. The CDR3 DNA is TGCGCCAGCAGCCAAGGGGGGGGCCTGGAAAATGAGCAGTTCTTC. It is translated as CASSQGGGLENEQFF.

This clonotype was seen repeatedly, ten times or more. CDR3 amino acids: CASRVGTGELFF. The CDR3 nucleotides are TGTGCCAGCAGAGTAGGGACCGGGGAGCTGTTTTTT. The chain employs TRBV12-3 or TRBV12-4 and TRBJ2-2; D uncertain. The V end lost 6 bases, the J end lost 5 bases, and 7 bases lay between the germline ends. This CDR3 spans 12 amino acids.

The rearrangement joins TRBV6-5 to TRBJ2-2, with 7 bases matching TRBD1. Germline CDR1 reads MNHEY; CDR2 reads SVGAGI. With V trimmed by 4 bases and J by 7 bases, 12 bases remained unmatched. The CDR3 has 16 residues. CDR3 protein: CASSSTPGTEGGELFF. CDR3 in DNA: TGTGCCAGCAGTTCTACTCCTGGGACAGAAGGCGGGGAGCTGTTTTTT.

The chain carries TRBV12-3 or TRBV12-4 and TRBJ2-5; 8 bases align to TRBD1. The CDR3 spans 13 residues. V lost 5 bases, J lost 2 bases, and 1 base stayed unmatched. The DNA of the CDR3 is TGTGCCAGCAGTGGGGACAGGCAAGAGACCCAGTACTTC. Translated: CASSGDRQETQYF.

In its sample, this clonotype was seen many times. This chain uses TRBV12-3 or TRBV12-4 with TRBJ1-1, with a weak D call TRBD1 (5 bases). CDR3 length equals 14 residues. Trimming pared 4 bases from V and 6 bases from J, leaving 15 bases between. The CDR3 nucleotides are TGTGCCAGCAGTTCCCGGGGGGGAGTTTCTGAAGCTTTCTTT. Protein product: CASSSRGGVSEAFF.

This clonotype has more than one count but fewer than ten. J is TRBJ2-1 and V is TRBV12-3 or TRBV12-4; TRBD2 agrees at 14 bases. The ends lost 5 bases at V and 7 bases at J; junction bases unmatched: 10. The CDR3 is 17 residues long. Written as DNA, the CDR3 is TGTGCCAGCAGTGGGGGGGGACTAGCGGGAGAGGGAAATGAGCAGTTCTTC. Its translation: CASSGGGLAGEGNEQFF.

Comment on this clonotype: A read error may account for a junction end that differs from germline. J is TRBJ2-1 and V is TRBV20-1, with 13 bases fitting TRBD2. Germline loops: CDR1 DFQATT, CDR2 SNEGSKA (reference sequence). The CDR3 consists of 18 residues. This CDR3 is CCASSLPGTSGIMDEQFF. The CDR3, as DNA: TGCTGTGCTTCCTCCCTTCCCGGGACTAGCGGGATCATGGATGAGCAGTTCTTC.

This clonotype was counted at least ten times. The CDR3: CASSGDSFSYEQYF. The CDR3 bases are TGTGCCAGCAGTGGGGACAGTTTCTCCTACGAGCAGTACTTC. The chain is built from TRBV28 and TRBJ2-7, with 7 bases fitting TRBD1. Trimming cost V 5 bases and J 0 bases; bases outside gene matches: 4. This CDR3 region has 14 residues. Germline V gene lookup returns CDR1 MDHEN and CDR2 SYDVKM.

This chain uses TRBV5-1 with TRBJ2-7, with D possibly TRBD2 on 6 matching bases. V was shortened by 4 bases and J by 0 bases, with 14 bases between the two germline ends. This CDR3 region has 15 residues. CDR1 is SGHRS and CDR2 is YFSETQ in the germline V gene. This CDR3 is CASSARGSGSYEQYF. CDR3 nucleotide sequence: TGCGCCAGCAGCGCCCGGGGTAGCGGCTCCTACGAGCAGTACTTC. Supplemented by reference TRBV5-1 and TRBJ2-7, the full variable domain reads KAGVTQTPRYLIKTRGQQVTLSCSPISGHRSVSWYQQTPGQGLQFLFEYFSETQRNKGNFPGRFSGRQFSNSRSEMNVSTLELGDSALYLCASSARGSGSYEQYFGPGTRLTVT.

This clonotype was seen only a few times. The J gene is TRBJ2-7, the V gene TRBV7-9; 12 bases map to TRBD2. From germline, CDR1 is SEHNR and CDR2 FQNEAQ (reference sequence). The CDR3 is made up of 16 amino acids. With 5 bases clipped from V and 4 bases from J, the junction kept 9 bases outside the gene matches. The CDR3 bases are TGTGCCAGCAGCACTAGGGCCGGGACTAGCGGGTACGAGCAGTACTTC. Translation gives CASSTRAGTSGYEQYF. Full variable domain (outside the CDR3, taken from reference TRBV7-9 and TRBJ2-7): DTGVSQNPRHKITKRGQNVTFRCDPISEHNRLYWYRQTLGQGPEFLTYFQNEAQLEKSRLLSDRFSAERPKGSFSTLEIQRTEQGDSAMYLCASSTRAGTSGYEQYFGPGTRLTVT.

This clonotype was detected a few times. J is TRBJ2-7 and V is TRBV2; TRBD1 agrees at 12 bases. Germline V gene data show CDR1 as SNHLY and CDR2 as FYNNEI. This CDR3 has 14 residues. V trimming: 7 bases; J trimming: 4 bases; junction bases outside the gene matches: 5. DNA of the CDR3: TGTGCCAGCATCCGGGACAGGGGGCGTTACGAGCAGTACTTC. Translating gives CASIRDRGRYEQYF.

The chain has TRBV5-1 and TRBJ2-7, with D unclear. V dropped 0 bases and J dropped 2 bases, with 9 bases sitting between them. The germline gives CDR1 SGHRS, CDR2 YFSETQ. The length of the CDR3 is 14 residues. This CDR3 is CASSLEAMTYEQYF. The CDR3 coding sequence is TGCGCCAGCAGCTTGGAGGCTATGACCTACGAGCAGTACTTC.